Below, 7 T cell receptor beta chains from the same sample are listed, as sequenced in a study of OX40 agonist ivuxolimab in advanced cancers. TCRdb keeps only in-frame clones here, not all; method: immunoSEQ multiplex PCR. This table has under 40,000 clones, roughly 80% appearing once. This specimen consisted of CD4+ or CD8+ T cells sorted from blood, obtained in a trial of the OX40 agonist ivuxolimab. Every receptor here comes from an adult with an advanced solid tumor such as melanoma, head and neck, liver or kidney cancer.

The chain joins TRBV6-5 to TRBJ1-5; 8 nucleotides line up with TRBD1. CDR1 MNHEY and CDR2 SVGAGI come from the germline V gene. Losses at the gene ends were 4 bases for V and 1 base for J; bases not matched to a gene: 6. The CDR3 loop spans 16 amino acids. As DNA, the CDR3 is TGTGCCAGCAGTTCCTCGACAGGGGCGAGCAATCAGCCCCAGCATTTT. Translating gives CASSSSTGASNQPQHF.

CDR3 sequence (DNA): TGTGCCAGCAGCTTAAAGATGGCGATAACGGGCTCTGGAAACACCATATATTTT. This encodes CASSLKMAITGSGNTIYF. The V and J genes are TRBV11-2 and TRBJ1-3; unclear D gene. The CDR3 totals 18 residues. The germline CDR1 and CDR2 sequences are SGHAT and FQNNGV. Between the trimmed V and J ends, which lost 2 bases and 0 bases, there was a span of 17 bases.

This chain links TRBV6-1 with TRBJ2-7, with 12 nucleotides matching TRBD2. Trimming took 4 bases from V and 2 from J; bases not matched to a gene: 18. Germline values: CDR1 MNHNS, CDR2 SASEGT. The CDR3 consists of 20 residues. The CDR3 sequence is CASSGTTGGWTSGKPYEQYF. The CDR3 DNA sequence: TGTGCCAGCAGTGGAACAACAGGGGGCTGGACTAGCGGGAAACCCTACGAGCAGTACTTC.

The rearrangement uses TRBV19 and TRBJ1-2; D is unresolved. V was clipped by 6 bases and J by 5 bases, with 10 bases between them. This CDR3 contains 12 residues. Germline CDR1 is LNHDA and CDR2 is SQIVND (reference sequence). CDR3 sequence reads: CASSLVGYGYTF. The CDR3 nucleotides are TGTGCCAGTAGCCTCGTTGGTTATGGCTACACCTTC.

The chain links TRBV9 to TRBJ1-5; 7 nucleotides line up with TRBD1. This CDR3 region has 15 residues. V lost 0 bases and J lost 3; bases outside the gene matches: 3. Per germline, CDR1 SGDLS and CDR2 YYNGEE. The CDR3 here is CASSVGGQVNQPQHF. In DNA form, the CDR3 reads TGTGCCAGCAGCGTAGGTGGACAGGTCAATCAGCCCCAGCATTTT.

This rearrangement joins TRBV6-1 to TRBJ1-6; no definite D call. V was shortened by 3 bases and J by 6 bases, with 12 bases between the two germline ends. From germline, CDR1 is MNHNS and CDR2 SASEGT. The CDR3 is 15 amino acids. The CDR3 is CASSEIAGSNSPLHF. CDR3 nucleotides: TGTGCCAGCAGTGAGATAGCCGGCAGTAATTCACCCCTCCACTTT.

This clone was seen a handful of times. The chain has TRBV7-2 and TRBJ1-2; D unresolved. Germline CDR1 and CDR2: SGHTA and FQGNSA. CDR3 length equals 15 residues. V was shortened by 1 base and J by 0 bases, with 9 bases between the two germline ends. In DNA form, the CDR3 reads TGTGCCAGCAGCTTAGGGTTTCCGACTAACTATGGCTACACCTTC. It specifies CASSLGFPTNYGYTF. Using reference TRBV7-2 and TRBJ1-2 for the parts outside the CDR3, the full variable domain is GAGVSQSPSNKVTEKGKDVELRCDPISGHTALYWYRQSLGQGLEFLIYFQGNSAPDKSGLPSDRFSAERTGGSVSTLTIQRTQQEDSAVYLCASSLGFPTNYGYTFGSGTRLTVV.